Below are 19 T cell receptor beta chains sequenced from a single sample in a study of cytomegalovirus exposure and HLA in healthy donors. PCR was performed using 60 Vbeta and 13 Jbeta primers. Here immunoSEQ multiplex PCR was the method, and the copy in TCRdb shows in-frame clones only, minus some. The data contain roughly 200,000 clones, over 80% of them seen just once; the ten biggest clones take up over 0.65%. The sequencing input was PBMCs. The receptors derive from a boy aged 2 to 10 in good health and CMV-seronegative.

The chain joins TRBV5-1 to TRBJ1-6; D is possibly TRBD1 (5 bases). The CDR3 length is 17 residues. The germline CDR1 and CDR2 sequences are SGHRS and YFSETQ. With 5 bases removed from V and 1 base from J, the gap between germline ends came to 16 bases. CDR3 DNA sequence: TGCGCCAGCAGTCTCGCCGGGCAGGGATCCTATAATTCACCCCTCCACTTT. Amino acids: CASSLAGQGSYNSPLHF.

The genes are TRBV6-5 and TRBJ1-2; D possibly corresponds to TRBD1 (6 bases). The CDR3 has 15 amino acids. Trimming cost V 7 bases and J 7 bases, with 22 bases left between them. Germline V gene data show CDR1 as MNHEY and CDR2 as SVGAGI. DNA of the CDR3: TGTGCCAGCACAACAGCCAGGGGAACCTACGGTGGCTACACCTTC. It yields the protein CASTTARGTYGGYTF.

The chain is built from TRBV7-8 and TRBJ1-1; 8 bases match TRBD1. This CDR3 is 13 amino acids long. After removal of 5 bases from V and 9 bases from J, the junction contained 8 bases not matched to a gene. CDR1 SGHVS and CDR2 FQNEAQ come from the germline V gene. In nucleotides, the CDR3 is TGTGCCAGCAGCCCGCTAGACAGGGGCAAAGCTTTCTTT. Translation: CASSPLDRGKAFF.

This clone appeared a few times. V is TRBV27 and J is TRBJ1-4, with 7 nucleotides matching TRBD1. The V gene end was trimmed by 5 bases and the J gene end by 5 bases; junction bases not matched to a gene: 2. Germline CDR1 reads MNHEY; CDR2 reads SMNVEV (reference sequence). The CDR3 sequence is 13 residues long. CDR3 sequence (DNA): TGTGCCAGCAGTGGACAGGTGAATGAAAAACTGTTTTTT. Residues: CASSGQVNEKLFF.

Comments on this clone: Other DNA sequences in this sample translate to the same CDR3. The chain links TRBV18 to TRBJ1-2; D unclear. Per germline, CDR1 KGHSH and CDR2 LQKENI. The CDR3 sequence is 13 residues long. The germline V and J ends were trimmed by 3 bases and 2 bases, with 7 bases remaining between them. The CDR3 sequence is CASSPPGNYGYTF. CDR3 nucleotide sequence: TGTGCCAGCTCACCGCCCGGGAACTATGGCTACACCTTC.

This clone was observed a single time. The junction departs from germline at one end; a sequencing error may be responsible. This specimen includes other DNA sequences encoding the same CDR3. This rearrangement joins TRBV7-6 to TRBJ1-2, with 8 bases aligning to TRBD1. The CDR3 covers 15 residues. Looked up from germline, CDR1 is SGHVS and CDR2 is FNYEAQ. The CDR3 coding sequence is TGCGCCAGCAGCCTGCCGGGACAGGCGATCTATGGCTACACCTTC. It codes for CASSLPGQAIYGYTF.

V usage is TRBV28 and J usage is TRBJ2-4, with 11 bases identical to TRBD1. Germline V gene lookup returns CDR1 MDHEN and CDR2 SYDVKM. Unmatched junction bases numbered 10, after V lost 4 bases and J lost 8 bases. The CDR3 spans 16 residues. CDR3 sequence reads: CASSSSPGQGGDIQYF. The CDR3, as DNA: TGTGCCAGCAGTTCCAGTCCGGGACAGGGGGGGGACATTCAGTACTTC.

The chain recombines TRBV5-1 with TRBJ2-3, with D perhaps TRBD2 (6 bases). The CDR3 is made up of 16 amino acids. V was pared by 4 bases and J by 0 bases, with 15 bases between. Germline loops: CDR1 SGHRS, CDR2 YFSETQ. CDR3 sequence (DNA): TGCGCCAGCAGCCCCTCCGGCGGGATGAGCACAGATACGCAGTATTTT. Residues: CASSPSGGMSTDTQYF. Complete variable domain (other parts from reference TRBV5-1 and TRBJ2-3): KAGVTQTPRYLIKTRGQQVTLSCSPISGHRSVSWYQQTPGQGLQFLFEYFSETQRNKGNFPGRFSGRQFSNSRSEMNVSTLELGDSALYLCASSPSGGMSTDTQYFGPGTRLTVL.

J is TRBJ1-6 and V is TRBV10-3; maybe TRBD1 (5 bases). Trimming took off 4 bases at V and 4 bases at J, with 11 bases between the two ends. The germline V gene encodes CDR1 ENHRY and CDR2 SYGVKD. This CDR3 is 15 amino acids long. CDR3 amino acids: CAISVDSPYNSPLHF. CDR3 sequence (DNA): TGTGCCATCAGTGTCGACAGTCCGTATAATTCACCCCTCCACTTT.

The chain is built from TRBV7-8 and TRBJ2-5; 12 bases line up with TRBD1. The ends lost 6 bases at V and 5 bases at J; junction bases unmatched: 7. CDR3 length: 15 amino acids. The V gene's germline CDR1 is SGHVS and CDR2 FQNEAQ. CDR3 amino acids: CASRGGQGAPETQYF. CDR3 DNA: TGTGCCAGCAGAGGGGGACAGGGGGCGCCTGAGACCCAGTACTTC.

V usage is TRBV10-3 and J usage is TRBJ2-3; TRBD2 might be the D (6 bases). With 3 bases removed from V and 5 bases from J, the gap between germline ends came to 6 bases. The CDR3 spans 12 residues. Germline loops: CDR1 ENHRY, CDR2 SYGVKD. The CDR3 here is CAISDGGDTQYF. The CDR3 coding sequence is TGTGCCATCAGTGACGGGGGAGATACGCAGTATTTT.

This clone was recorded only once. V is TRBV29-1 and J is TRBJ2-2, with 13 bases that match TRBD2. The CDR3 contains 13 residues. The V and J ends lost 6 bases and 8 bases, in that order; junction bases with no gene match: 3. Germline V gives CDR1 SQVTM, CDR2 ANQGSEA. Here the CDR3 DNA reads TGCAGCGTGGGACTAGCGGGAAGGGGGGAGCTGTTTTTT. Translated: CSVGLAGRGELFF.

The chain uses TRBV14 and TRBJ2-7; a weak D match, TRBD1 (6 bases). Trimming removed 0 bases from V and 7 bases from J, with 10 bases in between. This CDR3 is 13 amino acids long. CDR1 is SGHDN, CDR2 FVKESK, per germline. This chain's CDR3 is CASSQDPGVEQYF. The CDR3 nucleotides are TGTGCCAGCAGCCAAGATCCAGGGGTTGAGCAGTACTTC.

J is TRBJ1-3 and V is TRBV11-2; TRBD1 matches at 9 bases. Germline CDR1 is SGHAT and CDR2 is FQNNGV. The V segment lost 5 bases and the J segment 3 bases; nucleotides outside the gene matches: 5. The CDR3 sequence is 15 residues long. The CDR3 DNA sequence: TGTGCCAGCAGCCGAGACAGGGGGGTTGGAAACACCATATATTTT. Amino acid sequence: CASSRDRGVGNTIYF.

The CDR3 DNA reads as TGCGCCAGCAGCCAAGGGGGGGGGCGAGGAGAGACCCAGTACTTC. It encodes CASSQGGGRGETQYF. The chain links TRBV4-1 to TRBJ2-5; D may be TRBD2 (7 bases). The CDR3 has 15 residues. The V gene's germline CDR1 is MGHRA and CDR2 YSYEKL. V was clipped by 1 base and J by 4 bases, with 13 bases between them.

The V and J genes are TRBV19 and TRBJ1-1; D is perhaps TRBD1 (5 bases). Germline V gene lookup returns CDR1 LNHDA and CDR2 SQIVND (reference sequence). Trimming pared 6 bases from V and 0 bases from J, leaving 8 bases between. CDR3 size: 13 residues. CDR3 bases: TGTGCCAGTAGCAGGGTACTGAACACTGAAGCTTTCTTT. Translation gives CASSRVLNTEAFF.

The CDR3 region is CASSLKGRIWATYEQYF. In DNA form, the CDR3 reads TGTGCCAGCAGCTTAAAGGGGCGTATCTGGGCCACCTACGAGCAGTACTTC. The V and J genes are TRBV7-3 and TRBJ2-7; a weak D match, TRBD1 (5 bases). The CDR3 runs 17 residues. Trimming removed 1 base at V and 2 bases at J, with 18 bases between. Germline V lookup: CDR1 SGHTA, CDR2 FQGTGA.

This chain joins TRBV7-9 and TRBJ2-3; maybe TRBD2 (6 bases). CDR1 and CDR2 from the germline V gene are SEHNR and FQNEAQ (reference sequence). Trimming pared 5 bases from V and 1 base from J, leaving 16 bases between. The CDR3 runs to 16 residues. CDR3 nucleotides: TGTGCCAGCAGCCCGATTGCGGGAAGCCGCACAGATACGCAGTATTTT. It encodes CASSPIAGSRTDTQYF. The whole variable domain, filled in from reference TRBV7-9 and TRBJ2-3, reads DTGVSQNPRHKITKRGQNVTFRCDPISEHNRLYWYRQTLGQGPEFLTYFQNEAQLEKSRLLSDRFSAERPKGSFSTLEIQRTEQGDSAMYLCASSPIAGSRTDTQYFGPGTRLTVL.

The chain has TRBV7-9 and TRBJ2-1, with D unclear. Germline assignment: CDR1 SEHNR and CDR2 FQNEAQ (reference sequence). V lost 8 bases, J lost 10 bases, and 18 bases lay in between. The CDR3 is 13 residues long. The CDR3 bases are TGTGCCAGCGATCCCCAGAGGAGTGACGAGCAGTTCTTC. This sequence encodes CASDPQRSDEQFF.